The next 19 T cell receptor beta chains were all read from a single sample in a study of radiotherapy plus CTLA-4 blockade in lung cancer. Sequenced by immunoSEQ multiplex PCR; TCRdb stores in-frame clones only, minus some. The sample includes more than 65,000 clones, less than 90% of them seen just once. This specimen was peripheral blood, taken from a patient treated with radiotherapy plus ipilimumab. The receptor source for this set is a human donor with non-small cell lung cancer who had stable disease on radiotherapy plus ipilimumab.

The CDR3 region is CASSSPGQVSYEQYF. In nucleotides, the CDR3 is TGTGCCAGCAGTTCCCCGGGACAGGTCTCCTACGAGCAGTACTTC. The V call is TRBV27, the J call TRBJ2-7; 8 bases align to TRBD1. With 4 bases clipped from V and 0 bases from J, the junction kept 5 bases outside the gene matches. Per germline, CDR1 MNHEY and CDR2 SMNVEV (reference sequence). This CDR3 has 15 amino acids.

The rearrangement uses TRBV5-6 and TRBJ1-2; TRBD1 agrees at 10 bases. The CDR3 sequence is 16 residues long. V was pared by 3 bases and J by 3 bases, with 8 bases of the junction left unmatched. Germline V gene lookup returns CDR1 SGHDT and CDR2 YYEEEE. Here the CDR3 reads CASSSPGQGRDYGYTF. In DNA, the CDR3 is TGTGCCAGCAGCTCACCGGGACAGGGGAGGGACTATGGCTACACCTTC.

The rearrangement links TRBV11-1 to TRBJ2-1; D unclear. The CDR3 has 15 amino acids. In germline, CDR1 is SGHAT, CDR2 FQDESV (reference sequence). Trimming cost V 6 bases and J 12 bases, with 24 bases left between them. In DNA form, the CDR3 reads TGTGCCAGCAGTCATCCCGGGCCCCTGAGGATGGTGCAGTTCTTC. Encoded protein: CASSHPGPLRMVQFF.

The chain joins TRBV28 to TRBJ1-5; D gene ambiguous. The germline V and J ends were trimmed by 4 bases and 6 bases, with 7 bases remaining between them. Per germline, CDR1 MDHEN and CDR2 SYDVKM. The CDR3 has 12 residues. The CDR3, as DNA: TGTGCCAGCAGTTACCTTCGTCAGCCCCAGCATTTT. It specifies CASSYLRQPQHF.

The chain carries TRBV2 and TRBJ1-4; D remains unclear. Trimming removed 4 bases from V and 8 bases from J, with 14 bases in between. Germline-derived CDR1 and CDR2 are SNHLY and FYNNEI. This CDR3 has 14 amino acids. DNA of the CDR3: TGTGCCAGCAGTGCCAGCCGTTTTGGCGAAAAACTGTTTTTT. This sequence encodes CASSASRFGEKLFF.

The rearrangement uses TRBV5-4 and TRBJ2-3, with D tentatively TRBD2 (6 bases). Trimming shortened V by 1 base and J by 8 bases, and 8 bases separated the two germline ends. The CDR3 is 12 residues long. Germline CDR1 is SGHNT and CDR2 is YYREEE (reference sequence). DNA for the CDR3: TGTGCCAGCAGCTTGCCGGGGGTTACGCAGTATTTT. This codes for CASSLPGVTQYF.

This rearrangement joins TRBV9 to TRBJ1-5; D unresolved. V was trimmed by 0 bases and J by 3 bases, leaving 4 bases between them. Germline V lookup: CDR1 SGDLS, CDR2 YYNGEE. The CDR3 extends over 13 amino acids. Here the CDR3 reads CASSVGDNQPQHF. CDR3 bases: TGTGCCAGCAGCGTAGGGGACAATCAGCCCCAGCATTTT.

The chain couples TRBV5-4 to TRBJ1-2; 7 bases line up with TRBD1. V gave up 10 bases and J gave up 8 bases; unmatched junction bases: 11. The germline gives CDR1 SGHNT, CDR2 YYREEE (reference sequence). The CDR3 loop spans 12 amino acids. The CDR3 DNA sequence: TGTGCCGGAACGGACAGGATAAGCGGCTACACCTTC. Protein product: CAGTDRISGYTF.

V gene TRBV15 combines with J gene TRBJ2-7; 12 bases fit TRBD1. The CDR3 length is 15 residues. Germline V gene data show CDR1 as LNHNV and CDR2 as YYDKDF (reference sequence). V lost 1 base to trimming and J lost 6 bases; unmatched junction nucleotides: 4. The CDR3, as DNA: TGTGCCACCAGCAGAGCGGGGACAGGGGGCCTCGAGCAGTACTTC. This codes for CATSRAGTGGLEQYF.

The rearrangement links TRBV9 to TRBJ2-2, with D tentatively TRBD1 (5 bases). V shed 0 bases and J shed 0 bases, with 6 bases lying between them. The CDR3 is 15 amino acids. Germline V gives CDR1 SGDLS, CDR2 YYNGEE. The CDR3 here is CASSVAGTNTGELFF. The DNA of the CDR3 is TGTGCCAGCAGCGTAGCAGGGACGAACACCGGGGAGCTGTTTTTT. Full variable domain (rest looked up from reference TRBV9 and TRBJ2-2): DSGVTQTPKHLITATGQRVTLRCSPRSGDLSVYWYQQSLDQGLQFLIQYYNGEERAKGNILERFSAQQFPDLHSELNLSSLELGDSALYFCASSVAGTNTGELFFGEGSRLTVL.

The CDR3 protein is CASSLIGGVGYTF. The CDR3 nucleotides read TGTGCCAGCAGTTTGATAGGGGGCGTTGGCTACACCTTC. The chain couples TRBV28 to TRBJ1-2; the match to TRBD1 covers 7 bases. CDR3 size: 13 residues. Germline CDR1 reads MDHEN; CDR2 reads SYDVKM. The V segment lost 3 bases and the J segment 7 bases; nucleotides outside the gene matches: 5.

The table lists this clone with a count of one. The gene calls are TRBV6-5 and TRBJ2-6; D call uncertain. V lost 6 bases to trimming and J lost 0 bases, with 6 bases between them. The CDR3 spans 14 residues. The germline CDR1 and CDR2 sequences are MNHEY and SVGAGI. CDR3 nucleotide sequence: TGTGCCAGCAGAGACACCTCTGGGGCCAACGTCCTGACTTTC. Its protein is CASRDTSGANVLTF.

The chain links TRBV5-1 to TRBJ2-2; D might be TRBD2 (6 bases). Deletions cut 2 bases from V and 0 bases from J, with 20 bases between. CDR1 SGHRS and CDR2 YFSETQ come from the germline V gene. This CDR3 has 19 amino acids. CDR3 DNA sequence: TGCGCCAGCAGCTTAAAGGGACCCCGCGGGGACGCGAACACCGGGGAGCTGTTTTTT. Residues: CASSLKGPRGDANTGELFF.

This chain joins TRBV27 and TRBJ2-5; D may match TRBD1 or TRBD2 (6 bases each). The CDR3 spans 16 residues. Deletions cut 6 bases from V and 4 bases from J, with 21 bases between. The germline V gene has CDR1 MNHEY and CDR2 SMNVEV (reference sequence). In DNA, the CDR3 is TGTGCCAGCAGCCTTGGGGGGCAGAGGGGTCCAGAGACCCAGTACTTC. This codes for CASSLGGQRGPETQYF.

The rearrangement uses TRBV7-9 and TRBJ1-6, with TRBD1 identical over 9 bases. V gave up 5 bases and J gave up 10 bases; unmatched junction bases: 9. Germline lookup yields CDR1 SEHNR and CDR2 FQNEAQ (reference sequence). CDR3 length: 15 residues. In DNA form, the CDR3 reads TGTGCCAGCAGCCCACAGGGGGCGGGGGGCTCACCCCTCCACTTT. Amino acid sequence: CASSPQGAGGSPLHF.

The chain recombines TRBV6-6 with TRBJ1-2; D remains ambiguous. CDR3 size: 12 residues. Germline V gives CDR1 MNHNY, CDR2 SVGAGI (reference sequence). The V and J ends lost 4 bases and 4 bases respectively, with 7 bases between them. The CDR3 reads CASSSGGYGYTF. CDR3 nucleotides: TGTGCCAGCAGTTCCGGTGGCTATGGCTACACCTTC.

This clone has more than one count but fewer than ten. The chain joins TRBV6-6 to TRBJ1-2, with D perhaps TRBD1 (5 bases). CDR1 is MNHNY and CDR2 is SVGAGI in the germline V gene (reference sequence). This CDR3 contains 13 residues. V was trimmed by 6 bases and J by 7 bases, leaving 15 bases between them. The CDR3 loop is CASSQLGESGYTF. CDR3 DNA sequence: TGTGCCAGCAGCCAATTGGGGGAAAGTGGCTACACCTTC.

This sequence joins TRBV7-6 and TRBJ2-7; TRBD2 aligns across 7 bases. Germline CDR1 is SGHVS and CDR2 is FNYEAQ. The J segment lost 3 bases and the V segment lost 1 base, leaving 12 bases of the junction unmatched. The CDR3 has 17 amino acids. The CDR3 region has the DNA TGTGCCAGCAGCTTAGAAGGGAGTCCTAGCGGCCTCTACGAGCAGTACTTC. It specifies CASSLEGSPSGLYEQYF.

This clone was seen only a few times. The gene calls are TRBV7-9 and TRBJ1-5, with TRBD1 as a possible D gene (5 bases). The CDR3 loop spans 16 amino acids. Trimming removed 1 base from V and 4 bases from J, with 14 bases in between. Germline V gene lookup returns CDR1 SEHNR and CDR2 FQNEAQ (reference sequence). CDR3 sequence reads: CASSLVGRGRNQPQHF. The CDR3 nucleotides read TGTGCCAGCAGCTTAGTCGGAAGGGGACGAAATCAGCCCCAGCATTTT.